Reported below is one T cell receptor beta chain. Its target is not known. Expressed TCRB transcripts were sequenced after all isolated RNA was converted to cDNA. Libraries were prepared by immunoSEQ multiplex PCR; TCRdb keeps only in-frame clonotypes and omits some of them. This table holds 45,000 to 65,000 clones, 50% to 55% found once. The data derive from a study of beta chain features in type 1 diabetes. General observations from the study: Sampled from patients, naive, central memory and Treg TCRB repertoires appeared more similar than those sampled from healthy donors. Equally in patients and controls, shorter templates might have been favored by PCR. Shortening of TCRB CDR3s, moderate but significant, appeared in all four CD4+ subsets of Type 1 diabetes patients.

Trimming took 1 base from V and 3 from J, leaving 10 bases between them. This CDR3 is 15 amino acids long. The germline gives CDR1 MNHNS, CDR2 SASEGT. The source of this sequence is a woman in her forties with type 1 diabetes. The specimen sequenced was Tregs from blood. The V and J genes are TRBV6-1 and TRBJ1-5; D unresolved. The CDR3 region is CASSEGRQFNQPQHF. DNA for the CDR3: TGTGCCAGCAGTGAAGGTCGTCAGTTCAATCAGCCCCAGCATTTT.